These 29 T cell receptor beta chains were sequenced from one sample in a study of T cells in Graves' hyperthyroidism and ophthalmopathy (dated by TCRdb to the late 2010s). Libraries were constructed by multiplex PCR. Sequencing was carried out with an Illumina HiSeq 2000. TCR beta CDR3 regions were amplified from RNA transcripts. A first-round RT-PCR of the TCR CDR3 used the HTBI primer set with the Qiagen OneStep RT-PCR kit. Clones were called with MiXCR by TCRdb after fastp trimmed the public reads at Q25, and only in-frame beta chains were retained. Identical CDR3 proteins give one entry, which carries the most common genes and DNA. The sample table contains about 540,000 distinct CDR3 sequences; only one count was recorded for roughly 50% of them. The biggest ten clones account for 8.2% of the sample. The sample consisted of peripheral blood or thyroid tissue (not recorded which). These receptors came from a young woman with Graves' hyperthyroidism. Donor details come from another sample of the same person, matched by shared clones.

This clonotype was detected only once. The chain joins TRBV2 to TRBJ1-1; perhaps TRBD1 as D (5 bases). Trimming shortened V by 5 bases and J by 10 bases, and 11 bases separated the two germline ends. Per the germline V gene, CDR1 is SNHLY and CDR2 is FYNNEI. The CDR3 runs to 11 residues. DNA for the CDR3: TGTGCCAGCAGTTGGGGGGGGGGAGCTTTCTTT. Translation: CASSWGGGAFF.

The rearrangement links TRBV6-6 to TRBJ2-5, with D maybe TRBD2 (6 bases). The germline V gene encodes CDR1 MNHNY and CDR2 SVGAGI (reference sequence). V lost 9 bases and J lost 2, with 16 bases in between. The CDR3 has 14 residues. The CDR3 here is CASSGGPGQETQYF. CDR3 DNA: TGTGCCAGTTCCGGAGGGCCGGGACAAGAGACCCAGTACTTC.

This chain uses TRBV6-1 with TRBJ1-2, with TRBD1 matching 10 bases. The CDR3 extends over 16 amino acids. In germline, CDR1 is MNHNS, CDR2 SASEGT. The J segment lost 0 bases and the V segment lost 7 bases, leaving 8 bases of the junction unmatched. CDR3 protein: CASNEWDRGANYGYTF. The CDR3 region has the DNA TGTGCCAGCAACGAATGGGACAGGGGCGCTAACTATGGCTACACCTTC.

This clonotype has a handful of counts. This sequence joins TRBV9 and TRBJ2-2, with 8 bases lining up with TRBD2. The trim removed 0 bases at V and 7 bases at J, leaving 11 bases unmatched. From germline, CDR1 is SGDLS and CDR2 YYNGEE. This CDR3 has 17 amino acids. The CDR3 DNA follows: TGTGCCAGCAGCGTAGAAGTTAGCGGGAAGTATGACGGGGAGCTGTTTTTT. Translating it yields CASSVEVSGKYDGELFF.

This chain links TRBV24-1 with TRBJ2-7; D possibly corresponds to TRBD1 (5 bases). The CDR3 length is 11 residues. The V end lost 9 bases, the J end lost 5 bases, and 10 bases lay between the germline ends. Germline V gene sequence: CDR1 KGHDR, CDR2 SFDVKD. CDR3 region: CATGQGDEQYF. CDR3 DNA: TGTGCCACCGGCCAGGGCGACGAGCAGTACTTC.

The chain carries TRBV19 and TRBJ2-2; D is unresolved. CDR3 length: 12 amino acids. The V gene's germline CDR1 is LNHDA and CDR2 SQIVND (reference sequence). The V end lost 3 bases, the J end lost 7 bases, and 6 bases lay between the germline ends. The CDR3 DNA follows: TGTGCCAGTAGTATTTTGGGCGGGGAGCTGTTTTTT. Its translation is CASSILGGELFF.

The chain combines TRBV29-1 with TRBJ1-1; tentatively, D is TRBD1 (6 bases). Germline assignment: CDR1 SQVTM and CDR2 ANQGSEA. V was clipped by 7 bases and J by 2 bases, with 11 bases between them. This CDR3 comprises 12 residues. The CDR3 DNA follows: TGCAGCGCCGTCGGGACAAACACTGAAGCTTTCTTT. Its protein product is CSAVGTNTEAFF.

This clonotype was seen more than once but under ten times. The V gene is TRBV5-1, the J gene TRBJ1-1, with no clear D. V lost 4 bases to trimming and J lost 5 bases, with 18 bases between them. CDR3 length equals 15 residues. The germline V gene has CDR1 SGHRS and CDR2 YFSETQ. CDR3 in amino acids: CASSLPRGQRTEAFF. CDR3 coding DNA: TGCGCCAGCAGCCTCCCGCGTGGGCAACGGACTGAAGCTTTCTTT.

The chain uses TRBV10-2 and TRBJ1-2; D is possibly TRBD1 (6 bases). Trimming removed 8 bases from V and 2 bases from J, with 24 bases in between. This CDR3 is built from 17 residues. Germline lookup yields CDR1 WSHSY and CDR2 SAAADI. In nucleotides, the CDR3 is TGCGCCAGCGCCTACTTTAGGGGGGTCAGGACCAACTATGGCTACACCTTC. The encoded protein is CASAYFRGVRTNYGYTF.

This clonotype was counted between two and nine times. The rearrangement joins TRBV19 to TRBJ1-1; D not certain. This CDR3 has 15 amino acids. Germline values: CDR1 LNHDA, CDR2 SQIVND (reference sequence). Trimming left V 1 base short and J 0 bases short, with 9 bases between. The DNA of the CDR3 is TGTGCCAGTAGTATAGTTCACGGAGTGAACACTGAAGCTTTCTTT. Residues: CASSIVHGVNTEAFF. The whole variable domain, remainder taken from reference TRBV19 and TRBJ1-1, is DGGITQSPKYLFRKEGQNVTLSCEQNLNHDAMYWYRQDPGQGLRLIYYSQIVNDFQKGDIAEGYSVSREKKESFPLTVTSAQKNPTAFYLCASSIVHGVNTEAFFGQGTRLTVV.

The rearrangement links TRBV2 to TRBJ1-2; D gene unclear. This CDR3 contains 14 residues. Germline assignment: CDR1 SNHLY and CDR2 FYNNEI. V was trimmed by 8 bases and J by 2 bases, leaving 15 bases between them. The CDR3 sequence: CASSPNVGNYGYTF. DNA of the CDR3: TGTGCCAGCTCACCAAACGTAGGAAACTATGGCTACACCTTC.

The chain links TRBV2 to TRBJ1-4; 8 bases map to TRBD1. CDR1 is SNHLY, CDR2 FYNNEI, per germline. The trim removed 3 bases at V and 7 bases at J, leaving 4 bases unmatched. The CDR3 loop spans 14 amino acids. CDR3 protein: CASSDRGLTEKLFF. DNA for the CDR3: TGTGCCAGCAGTGACAGGGGGCTCACTGAAAAACTGTTTTTT.

Worth noting for this clonotype: A clone one base away is much larger, so this may be a read error. The chain joins TRBV29-1 to TRBJ2-7; D remains ambiguous. Looked up from germline, CDR1 is SQVTM and CDR2 is ANQGSEA. The CDR3 totals 8 residues. The CDR3 is CNSYEQYF. Written as DNA, the CDR3 is TGCAACTCCTACGAGCAGTACTTC.

In this sample, this clonotype turned up a few times. The chain uses TRBV7-3 and TRBJ1-1; 9 bases map to TRBD1. V was clipped by 5 bases and J by 6 bases; unmatched bases: 10. Germline V gene data show CDR1 as SGHTA and CDR2 as FQGTGA. This CDR3 contains 15 residues. The CDR3 sequence: CASSPRPTGGSEAFF. CDR3 nucleotide sequence: TGTGCCAGCAGCCCACGCCCGACAGGGGGGTCTGAAGCTTTCTTT.

This clonotype was detected many times. The V gene is TRBV11-3, the J gene TRBJ1-3; D is uncertain. Germline-derived CDR1 and CDR2 are SGHNT and YENEEA. CDR3 length equals 16 residues. V gave up 1 base and J gave up 1 base, with 11 bases separating them. CDR3: CASSLGGSRSGNTIYF. CDR3 nucleotide sequence: TGTGCCAGCAGCTTAGGCGGGAGCAGATCTGGAAACACCATATATTTT.

This clonotype was seen ten or more times. This sequence joins TRBV2 and TRBJ1-4; TRBD1 aligns across 9 bases. Germline CDR1 is SNHLY and CDR2 is FYNNEI. V shed 4 bases, J shed 0 bases, and the junction held 0 bases outside the gene matches. The CDR3 covers 15 residues. CDR3 bases: TGTGCCAGCAGTGGGGACAGGGCAACTAATGAAAAACTGTTTTTT. It is translated as CASSGDRATNEKLFF.

The chain combines TRBV6-1 with TRBJ1-3; D gene ambiguous. This CDR3 contains 14 residues. CDR1 MNHNS and CDR2 SASEGT come from the germline V gene. V was pared by 4 bases and J by 8 bases, with 15 bases between. This chain's CDR3 is CASSVGSYGYTIYF. DNA of the CDR3: TGTGCCAGCAGTGTAGGGAGCTATGGCTACACCATATATTTT.

The chain links TRBV5-1 to TRBJ2-7; TRBD2 matches 11 bases. This CDR3 has 15 residues. Germline V CDR1 and CDR2: SGHRS, YFSETQ. The V gene end was trimmed by 4 bases and the J gene end by 6 bases; junction bases not matched to a gene: 9. CDR3 protein: CASSPTSGSLGEQYF. Written as DNA, the CDR3 is TGCGCCAGCAGCCCTACTAGCGGGAGTTTAGGCGAGCAGTACTTC.

With respect to this clonotype: This may be a read error, as it is one base from a much larger clone. CDR3 sequence reads: CASSGNPGEKLFF. In DNA form, the CDR3 reads TGTGCCAGCAGTGGCAACCCGGGTGAAAAACTGTTTTTT. The rearrangement uses TRBV7-6 and TRBJ1-4; D unresolved. Germline CDR1 SGHVS, CDR2 FNYEAQ. The V gene lost 6 bases and the J gene lost 7 bases, with 12 bases spanning the gap. This CDR3 region has 13 residues. Filled out from reference TRBV7-6 and TRBJ1-4, the complete variable domain reads GAGVSQSPRYKVTKRGQDVALRCDPISGHVSLYWYRQALGQGPEFLTYFNYEAQQDKSGLPNDRFSAERPEGSISTLTIQRTEQRDSAMYRCASSGNPGEKLFFGSGTQLSVL.

This clonotype has a count of ten or more. The chain recombines TRBV20-1 with TRBJ1-2; unclear D gene. The CDR3 length is 12 residues. Between the trimmed V and J ends, which lost 1 base and 6 bases, there was a span of 9 bases. Germline CDR1 is DFQATT and CDR2 is SNEGSKA (reference sequence). CDR3 bases: TGCAGTGCTAGAGCGGGGAACGATGGCTACACCTTC. This gives the protein CSARAGNDGYTF.

This chain links TRBV7-9 with TRBJ2-7, with unresolved D. V was cut by 2 bases and J by 4 bases, with 15 bases left in between. Germline V gene lookup returns CDR1 SEHNR and CDR2 FQNEAQ (reference sequence). The CDR3 is made up of 15 amino acids. The CDR3 region has the DNA TGTGCCAGCAGCTTAAGTGGTGGCAGGTTATACGAGCAGTACTTC. Protein product: CASSLSGGRLYEQYF.

In nucleotides, the CDR3 is TGTGCCAGCACTCCTACGGGACAAAACTATGGCTACACCTTC. Translating it yields CASTPTGQNYGYTF. The chain employs TRBV6-1 and TRBJ1-2, with TRBD1 as a possible D gene (6 bases). V lost 7 bases to trimming and J lost 2 bases, with 14 bases between them. The CDR3 length is 14 residues. Germline V CDR1 and CDR2: MNHNS, SASEGT.

The gene calls are TRBV15 and TRBJ1-5; weak D call: TRBD1 (5 bases). V was trimmed by 3 bases and J by 11 bases, leaving 14 bases between them. CDR1 and CDR2 from the germline V gene are LNHNV and YYDKDF (reference sequence). CDR3 length: 13 amino acids. CDR3 sequence: CATSSDWGETQHF. The CDR3 nucleotides read TGTGCCACCAGCAGCGACTGGGGGGAGACCCAGCATTTT.

This clonotype was found once. V and J are TRBV20-1 and TRBJ2-5, with 9 bases that match TRBD2. Germline V gene sequence: CDR1 DFQATT, CDR2 SNEGSKA (reference sequence). The trim removed 5 bases at V and 2 bases at J, leaving 6 bases unmatched. The CDR3 totals 14 residues. The DNA of the CDR3 is TGCAGTGCTCCCGTGGCGGGAGGGCAAGAGACCCAGTACTTC. Translated, it gives CSAPVAGGQETQYF.

This rearrangement joins TRBV5-1 to TRBJ1-2; 7 bases fit TRBD1. This CDR3 region has 16 residues. J gave up 6 bases and V 0 bases, and 11 bases lay outside the gene matches. Germline loops: CDR1 SGHRS, CDR2 YFSETQ. CDR3 in DNA: TGCGCCAGCAGCTTGGCCGGACAGGCCGGCCCGAATGGCTACACCTTC. It codes for CASSLAGQAGPNGYTF. Drawing the rest from reference TRBV5-1 and TRBJ1-2, the complete variable domain is KAGVTQTPRYLIKTRGQQVTLSCSPISGHRSVSWYQQTPGQGLQFLFEYFSETQRNKGNFPGRFSGRQFSNSRSEMNVSTLELGDSALYLCASSLAGQAGPNGYTFGSGTRLTVV.

This clonotype was seen repeatedly, ten times or more. The chain couples TRBV20-1 to TRBJ1-1, with D uncertain. Germline V lookup: CDR1 DFQATT, CDR2 SNEGSKA (reference sequence). The CDR3 has 12 residues. Trimming took 2 bases from V and 2 from J, leaving 6 bases between them. The CDR3 reads CSARTGNTEAFF. The CDR3 coding sequence is TGCAGTGCTAGAACCGGTAACACTGAAGCTTTCTTT.

This clonotype was seen a handful of times. The V and J genes are TRBV9 and TRBJ1-1; unclear D gene. Germline lookup yields CDR1 SGDLS and CDR2 YYNGEE. The CDR3 loop spans 14 amino acids. Trimming shortened V by 4 bases and J by 2 bases, and 12 bases separated the two germline ends. The CDR3, as DNA: TGTGCCAGCAGCCAACGCCCAGTAAACACTGAAGCTTTCTTT. It yields the protein CASSQRPVNTEAFF.

The rearrangement joins TRBV7-6 to TRBJ2-5; TRBD1 matches at 8 bases. Germline-derived CDR1 and CDR2 are SGHVS and FNYEAQ. The trim removed 5 bases at V and 2 bases at J, leaving 13 bases unmatched. This CDR3 has 17 amino acids. DNA of the CDR3: TGTGCCAGCAGCGCACGAAATCCCGGGACAGGTCAAGAGACCCAGTACTTC. Translated: CASSARNPGTGQETQYF.

In DNA, the CDR3 is TGTGCCAGCGTTGAAGACGGGACAGGGGGCGGTTACGAGCAGTACTTC. It translates to CASVEDGTGGGYEQYF. V gene TRBV25-1 combines with J gene TRBJ2-7; 12 bases are a match to TRBD1. The ends lost 8 bases at V and 4 bases at J; junction bases unmatched: 12. The CDR3 is 16 residues long. CDR1 MGHDK and CDR2 SYGVNS come from the germline V gene.